The 12 T cell receptor beta chains below were found in one sample sequenced in a study of blood T cells in healthy people across ages (dated by TCRdb to between 2015 and 2016). The library was prepared using 5' RACE. The listed sequencing device is Illumina HiSeq 2500. A second PCR of roughly 7 to 11 cycles was performed with a sample-barcoded 5' primer and a J-beta primer mix. The public reads were reprocessed in TCRdb via fastp at Q25 and MiXCR, keeping in-frame beta chains. Rows with one shared CDR3 protein collapse into an entry with the most common genes and DNA. Present in this sample are 650,000 to 700,000 distinct CDR3 sequences, 52% of which were seen just once. The ten largest clones take up 13% of the sample. Sequenced: blood. Source of these receptors: a woman aged 80 or over in good health.

As concerns this clonotype: A much larger clone is a single base away; this may be a read error. Since the CDR3 does not end with the conserved phenylalanine or tryptophan, this likely comes from a read error. The rearrangement joins TRBV14 to TRBJ2-1, with 7 bases aligning to TRBD2. This CDR3 has 15 amino acids. Per the germline V gene, CDR1 is SGHDN and CDR2 is FVKESK. Trimming at V came to 0 bases and at J to 4 bases, leaving 3 bases not matched to a gene. CDR3 bases: TGTGCCAGCAGCCAAGATGTGGGGGGGTACAATGAGCAGTTCTTA. The encoded protein is CASSQDVGGYNEQFL.

With respect to this clonotype: This may be a read error: a much more frequent sequence differs by one nucleotide. The chain couples TRBV6-1 to TRBJ2-5; D possibly uses TRBD1 or TRBD2 (5 bases each). The germline CDR1 and CDR2 sequences are MNHNS and SASEGT. Trimming took off 6 bases at V and 11 bases at J, with 25 bases between the two ends. The CDR3 length is 15 residues. CDR3 sequence reads: CASRISGRGYNEQYF. CDR3 coding DNA: TGTGCCAGCAGAATATCGGGACGAGGCTACAATGAGCAGTACTTC.

This clonotype was detected ten times or more. This chain connects TRBV7-2 to TRBJ2-1; 8 bases line up with TRBD2. The germline V gene has CDR1 SGHTA and CDR2 FQGNSA. The CDR3 has 17 residues. Unmatched junction bases numbered 10, after V lost 2 bases and J lost 4 bases. The CDR3 here is CASSLLGSGAGYNEQFF. The CDR3 DNA follows: TGTGCCAGCAGCTTATTGGGTAGCGGGGCGGGGTACAATGAGCAGTTCTTC.

This clonotype was counted between two and nine times. The chain is built from TRBV10-3 and TRBJ2-2; the D is unclear. This CDR3 contains 15 residues. The germline V and J ends were trimmed by 10 bases and 0 bases, with 15 bases remaining between them. The germline V gene encodes CDR1 ENHRY and CDR2 SYGVKD. For the CDR3, the DNA is TGTGCCACGCTAGACGGACGCCCGAACACCGGGGAGCTGTTTTTT. Translating gives CATLDGRPNTGELFF.

At least ten counts were recorded for this clonotype. This sequence joins TRBV5-1 and TRBJ2-1, with 11 bases lining up with TRBD1. The CDR3 is 16 amino acids. From germline, CDR1 is SGHRS and CDR2 YFSETQ. Unmatched junction bases numbered 11, after V lost 3 bases and J lost 9 bases. This CDR3 reads CASSWGVGQGAFEQFF. The CDR3 DNA reads TGCGCCAGCAGCTGGGGGGTCGGACAGGGGGCATTTGAGCAGTTCTTC.

In this sample, this clonotype turned up a few times. V and J are TRBV6-2 or TRBV6-3 and TRBJ1-5; 10 nucleotides agree with TRBD1. Germline lookup yields CDR1 MNHEY and CDR2 SVGEGT. This CDR3 region has 16 residues. The J segment lost 3 bases and the V segment lost 4 bases, leaving 6 bases of the junction unmatched. The CDR3 nucleotides are TGTGCCAGCAGTTCGGACAGGGGGGGAATCAATCAGCCCCAGCATTTT. This translates into CASSSDRGGINQPQHF.

The chain couples TRBV20-1 to TRBJ2-3; D is perhaps TRBD1 (6 bases). Germline V gene data show CDR1 as DFQATT and CDR2 as SNEGSKA (reference sequence). V lost 5 bases to trimming and J lost 4 bases, with 13 bases between them. The CDR3 is made up of 13 amino acids. CDR3 sequence reads: CSAQQGGADTQYF. The CDR3 coding sequence is TGCAGTGCTCAACAGGGTGGGGCAGATACGCAGTATTTT.

This clonotype was seen at least ten times. The chain couples TRBV12-3 or TRBV12-4 to TRBJ1-6; TRBD1 matches 10 bases. Trimming cost V 5 bases and J 0 bases; bases outside gene matches: 4. The CDR3 consists of 17 residues. Here the CDR3 DNA reads TGTGCCAGCAGTACCTGGACAGGGGGCTCCTATAATTCACCCCTCCACTTT. It yields the protein CASSTWTGGSYNSPLHF.

Concerning this clonotype itself: This clone may be a read error of a much larger clone one base away. V and J are TRBV3-1 and TRBJ2-1; 12 nucleotides align to TRBD2. The CDR3 sequence is 15 residues long. Trimming took 2 bases from V and 8 from J; bases not matched to a gene: 4. From germline, CDR1 is LGHDT and CDR2 YNNKEL (reference sequence). The CDR3 region is CASSQRLAGDYEQFF. The CDR3 DNA reads TGTGCCAGCAGCCAAAGACTAGCGGGAGACTATGAGCAGTTCTTC.

This clonotype was counted ten times or more. The DNA for the CDR3 is TGCAGTGCTAGAGCTACTAACAGGCCAAGTAACAATGAGCAGTTCTTC. Protein sequence: CSARATNRPSNNEQFF. This chain links TRBV20-1 with TRBJ2-1, with D possibly matching TRBD1 (5 bases). The CDR3 has 16 residues. From germline, CDR1 is DFQATT and CDR2 SNEGSKA (reference sequence). V was cut by 1 base and J by 5 bases, with 18 bases left in between.

CDR3 sequence (DNA): TGTGCCAGCAGCGTAGGAATGAACAGTGGGGAAAAACTGTTTTTT. Translating it yields CASSVGMNSGEKLFF. This rearrangement joins TRBV9 to TRBJ1-4; no definite D call. CDR1 and CDR2 from the germline V gene are SGDLS and YYNGEE. CDR3 length: 15 amino acids. V lost 0 bases and J lost 8, with 14 bases in between.

This clonotype was counted between two and nine times. J is TRBJ1-5 and V is TRBV5-1, with D maybe TRBD1 (6 bases). This CDR3 is built from 16 residues. V dropped 0 bases and J dropped 0 bases, with 10 bases sitting between them. The germline V gene encodes CDR1 SGHRS and CDR2 YFSETQ. The CDR3 bases are TGCGCCAGCAGCTTGGAGGGGGGGATTAGCAATCAGCCCCAGCATTTT. Protein sequence: CASSLEGGISNQPQHF.